The clone carrying this TCR beta chain has more than one count but fewer than ten. The target antigen is unknown. This CDR3 is 15 amino acids long. The J segment lost 4 bases and the V segment lost 8 bases, leaving 10 bases of the junction unmatched. Germline CDR1 reads SGHTA; CDR2 reads FQGNSA. These data come from a study of response to subunit inactivated influenza vaccine. The study's findings and limits: The authors put forward the suggestion that each seasonal influenza vaccination may bring in only a limited number of new T cells.

One entry per CDR3 protein results from TCRdb running MiXCR on the RT-PCR reads. The sample carries approximately 250,000 distinct CDR3 sequences, 12% recorded once. The receptor comes from a man between 45 and 60 years old who received an inactivated influenza vaccine. Sample: non-naive T cells sorted from PBMCs, taken approximately 15 days before vaccination. The rearrangement joins TRBV7-2 to TRBJ2-3; TRBD1 matches 9 bases. As DNA, the CDR3 is TGTGCCAGCCTATTCGCGACAGGGGGGTCAGATACGCAGTATTTT. Residues: CASLFATGGSDTQYF.